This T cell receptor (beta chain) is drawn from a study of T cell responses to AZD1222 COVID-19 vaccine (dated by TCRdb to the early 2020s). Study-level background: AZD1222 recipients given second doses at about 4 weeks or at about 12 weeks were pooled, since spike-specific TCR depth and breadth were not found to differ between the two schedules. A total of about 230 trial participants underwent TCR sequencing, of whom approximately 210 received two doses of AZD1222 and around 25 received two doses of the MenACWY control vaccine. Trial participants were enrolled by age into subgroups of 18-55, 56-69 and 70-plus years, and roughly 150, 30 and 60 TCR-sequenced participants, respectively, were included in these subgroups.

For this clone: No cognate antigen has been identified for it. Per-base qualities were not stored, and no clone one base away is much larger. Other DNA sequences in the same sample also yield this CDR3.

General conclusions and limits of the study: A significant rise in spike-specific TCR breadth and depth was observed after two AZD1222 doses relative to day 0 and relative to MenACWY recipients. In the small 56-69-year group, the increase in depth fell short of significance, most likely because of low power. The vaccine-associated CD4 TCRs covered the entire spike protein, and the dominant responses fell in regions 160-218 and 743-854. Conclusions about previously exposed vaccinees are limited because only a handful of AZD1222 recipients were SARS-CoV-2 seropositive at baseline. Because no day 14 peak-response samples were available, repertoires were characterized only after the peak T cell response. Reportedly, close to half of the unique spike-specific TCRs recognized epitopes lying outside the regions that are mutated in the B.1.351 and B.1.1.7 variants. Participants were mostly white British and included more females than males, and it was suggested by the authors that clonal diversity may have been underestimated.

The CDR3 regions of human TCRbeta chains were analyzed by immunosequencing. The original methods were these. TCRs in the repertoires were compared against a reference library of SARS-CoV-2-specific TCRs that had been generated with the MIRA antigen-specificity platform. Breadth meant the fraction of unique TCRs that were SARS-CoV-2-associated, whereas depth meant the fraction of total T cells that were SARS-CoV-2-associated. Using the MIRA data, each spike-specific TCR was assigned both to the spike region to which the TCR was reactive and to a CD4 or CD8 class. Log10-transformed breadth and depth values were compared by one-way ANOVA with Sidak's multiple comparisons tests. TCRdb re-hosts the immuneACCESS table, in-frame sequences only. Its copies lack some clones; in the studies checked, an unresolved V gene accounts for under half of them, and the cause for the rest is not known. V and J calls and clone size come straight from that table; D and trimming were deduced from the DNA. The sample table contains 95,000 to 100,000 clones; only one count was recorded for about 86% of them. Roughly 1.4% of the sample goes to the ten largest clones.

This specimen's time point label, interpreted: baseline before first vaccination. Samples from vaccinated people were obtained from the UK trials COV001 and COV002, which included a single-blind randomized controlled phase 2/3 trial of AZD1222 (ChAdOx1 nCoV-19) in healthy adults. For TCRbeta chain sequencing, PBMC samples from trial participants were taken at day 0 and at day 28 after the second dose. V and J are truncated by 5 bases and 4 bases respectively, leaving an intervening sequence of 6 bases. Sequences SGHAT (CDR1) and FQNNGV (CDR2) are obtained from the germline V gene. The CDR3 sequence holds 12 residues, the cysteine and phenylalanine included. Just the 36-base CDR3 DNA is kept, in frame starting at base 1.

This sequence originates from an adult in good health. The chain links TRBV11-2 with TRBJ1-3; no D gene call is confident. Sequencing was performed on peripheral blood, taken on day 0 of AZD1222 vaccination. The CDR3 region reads CASSLVGNTIYF. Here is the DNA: TGTGCCAGCAGCCTCGTCGGAAACACCATATATTTT.